The 14 T cell receptor beta chains given below trace back to one sample, sequenced in a study of Graves' ophthalmopathy and Graves' hyperthyroidism. The TCR beta CDR3 regions underwent amplification from RNA transcripts. The library came from an HTBI-primed first-round RT-PCR and a second-round multiplex PCR. TCRdb reprocessed the multiplex PCR reads via MiXCR and lists one record per CDR3 protein. The sample contains hundreds of thousands of distinct CDR3 sequences, roughly two fifths of which appear only once. Sequencing was done on a sample of peripheral blood. These receptors all come from an adult man with Graves' ophthalmopathy.

The J gene is TRBJ1-4, the V gene TRBV25-1, with a possible D match to TRBD1 (5 bases). V was trimmed by 5 bases and J by 8 bases, leaving 21 bases between them. This CDR3 is 16 amino acids long. The germline V gene has CDR1 MGHDK and CDR2 SYGVNS. The CDR3 protein is CASSYTVERGTEKLFF. The CDR3 nucleotides read TGTGCCAGCAGTTACACGGTCGAACGAGGGACCGAAAAACTGTTTTTT.

In its sample, this clonotype was seen many times. CDR3 loop: CASSLSRAQGTQYF. For the CDR3, the DNA is TGCGCCAGCAGCTTGTCACGGGCCCAGGGGACCCAGTACTTC. The chain joins TRBV5-1 to TRBJ2-5; D might be TRBD1 (5 bases). The ends were cut back, 1 base at V and 7 bases at J, with 14 bases in the middle. The germline V gene encodes CDR1 SGHRS and CDR2 YFSETQ. The CDR3 is 14 residues long.

The chain couples TRBV24-1 to TRBJ2-5, with a tentative D call TRBD2 (6 bases). The CDR3 has 11 residues. The V end lost 2 bases, the J end lost 9 bases, and 6 bases lay between the germline ends. CDR1 KGHDR and CDR2 SFDVKD come from the germline V gene. The CDR3 spells CATSDSGAQYF. CDR3 DNA: TGTGCCACCAGTGATTCGGGGGCCCAGTACTTC.

This clonotype has at least ten counts. The J gene is TRBJ2-7, the V gene TRBV7-2; D may correspond to TRBD1 or TRBD2 (5 bases each). Deletions cut 1 base from V and 6 bases from J, with 16 bases between. Per germline, CDR1 SGHTA and CDR2 FQGNSA. The CDR3 is 15 amino acids. The CDR3 DNA sequence: TGTGCCAGCAGCTTAGAAGCAGGGACGGTTCGCGAGCAGTACTTC. Residues: CASSLEAGTVREQYF.

This clonotype was counted a few times. The chain couples TRBV20-1 to TRBJ2-7; a possible D gene is TRBD2 (7 bases). CDR3 size: 14 residues. Germline CDR1 and CDR2: DFQATT and SNEGSKA (reference sequence). V dropped 3 bases and J dropped 3 bases, with 15 bases sitting between them. CDR3 in DNA: TGCAGTGCTAGGGCCGGGGGGCCGTTCTACGAGCAGTACTTC. Protein: CSARAGGPFYEQYF.

The genes are TRBV5-1 and TRBJ2-2, with 9 bases aligning to TRBD2. Germline trimming cut 7 bases from V and 6 bases from J; bases unmatched to any gene: 16. Germline CDR1 and CDR2: SGHRS and YFSETQ. There are 17 residues in the CDR3. The CDR3 DNA reads as TGCGCCAGCGCCGGCAGCGAGGTCGCGGGAGGGCCCGGGGAGCTGTTTTTT. It codes for CASAGSEVAGGPGELFF.

The chain joins TRBV25-1 to TRBJ2-5; 8 bases agree with TRBD2. Germline V gives CDR1 MGHDK, CDR2 SYGVNS. The CDR3 runs 15 residues. V lost 4 bases to trimming and J lost 7 bases; unmatched junction nucleotides: 11. CDR3 nucleotide sequence: TGTGCCAGCAGTGGTCAGGGGCGAAGCGGGGGGACCCAGTACTTC. This codes for CASSGQGRSGGTQYF.

This clonotype was recorded a few times. The chain links TRBV11-1 to TRBJ2-7, with 13 bases aligning to TRBD2. CDR3 size: 16 residues. Per germline, CDR1 SGHAT and CDR2 FQDESV (reference sequence). With 5 bases clipped from V and 2 bases from J, the junction kept 6 bases outside the gene matches. The CDR3 loop is CASSPQGLAGTYEQYF. The CDR3 bases are TGTGCCAGCAGCCCTCAGGGACTAGCGGGGACCTACGAGCAGTACTTC. Variable domain in full (rest from reference TRBV11-1 and TRBJ2-7): EAEVAQSPRYKITEKSQAVAFWCDPISGHATLYWYRQILGQGPELLVQFQDESVVDDSQLPKDRFSAERLKGVDSTLKIQPAELGDSAMYLCASSPQGLAGTYEQYFGPGTRLTVT.

This clonotype was counted at least ten times. CDR3 amino acids: CASSSGQGYEKLFF. The CDR3 nucleotides read TGTGCCAGCAGCTCGGGACAGGGTTACGAAAAACTGTTTTTT. The chain joins TRBV7-2 to TRBJ1-4; the match to TRBD1 covers 9 bases. The CDR3 is 14 amino acids. With V trimmed by 4 bases and J by 8 bases, 5 bases remained unmatched. Germline CDR1 and CDR2: SGHTA and FQGNSA.

This clonotype was counted at least ten times. The rearrangement uses TRBV4-1 and TRBJ2-7; 7 bases line up with TRBD2. The CDR3 is 15 residues long. Germline values: CDR1 MGHRA, CDR2 YSYEKL. V was pared by 0 bases and J by 5 bases, with 7 bases of the junction left unmatched. CDR3: CASSQEWGGLDEQYF. The CDR3, as DNA: TGCGCCAGCAGCCAAGAGTGGGGAGGGCTTGACGAGCAGTACTTC.

This clonotype showed up many times. The J gene is TRBJ2-2, the V gene TRBV7-6; possible D gene TRBD1, 6 bases. This CDR3 spans 17 amino acids. CDR1 and CDR2 (germline): SGHVS, FNYEAQ. Trimming stripped 5 bases from V and 0 bases from J, with 16 bases between. The CDR3 here is CASSPRPGAANTGELFF. The CDR3 region has the DNA TGTGCCAGCAGCCCACGACCAGGGGCCGCGAACACCGGGGAGCTGTTTTTT. Using reference TRBV7-6 and TRBJ2-2 for the parts outside the CDR3, the full variable domain is GAGVSQSPRYKVTKRGQDVALRCDPISGHVSLYWYRQALGQGPEFLTYFNYEAQQDKSGLPNDRFSAERPEGSISTLTIQRTEQRDSAMYRCASSPRPGAANTGELFFGEGSRLTVL.

This clonotype was detected ten times or more. One end of the junction does not line up with germline, which may come from a read error. The gene calls are TRBV12-3 or TRBV12-4 and TRBJ1-1; perhaps TRBD1 as D (5 bases). The CDR3 totals 14 residues. For the CDR3, the DNA is TGTGCCAGCAGTTTCTCTGGGGGAGGCTCCAACCCAGGGTTT. Its protein product is CASSFSGGGSNPGF.

This chain links TRBV24-1 with TRBJ1-5, with D perhaps TRBD1 (5 bases). Per the germline V gene, CDR1 is KGHDR and CDR2 is SFDVKD. Trimming took 7 bases from V and 3 from J, leaving 12 bases between them. The CDR3 is 14 residues long. The CDR3, as DNA: TGTGCCACCAGCCTAAGGGGTCACAATCAGCCCCAGCATTTT. Encoded protein: CATSLRGHNQPQHF.

There are a few counts of this clonotype. V and J are TRBV4-3 and TRBJ2-2; D is unresolved. The germline CDR1 and CDR2 sequences are LGHNA and YSLEER. There are 16 residues in the CDR3. V lost 0 bases and J lost 9, with 17 bases in between. CDR3 sequence reads: CASSQDTASSSRELFF. In DNA, the CDR3 is TGCGCCAGCAGCCAAGATACCGCGAGTTCCTCGAGGGAGCTGTTTTTT.